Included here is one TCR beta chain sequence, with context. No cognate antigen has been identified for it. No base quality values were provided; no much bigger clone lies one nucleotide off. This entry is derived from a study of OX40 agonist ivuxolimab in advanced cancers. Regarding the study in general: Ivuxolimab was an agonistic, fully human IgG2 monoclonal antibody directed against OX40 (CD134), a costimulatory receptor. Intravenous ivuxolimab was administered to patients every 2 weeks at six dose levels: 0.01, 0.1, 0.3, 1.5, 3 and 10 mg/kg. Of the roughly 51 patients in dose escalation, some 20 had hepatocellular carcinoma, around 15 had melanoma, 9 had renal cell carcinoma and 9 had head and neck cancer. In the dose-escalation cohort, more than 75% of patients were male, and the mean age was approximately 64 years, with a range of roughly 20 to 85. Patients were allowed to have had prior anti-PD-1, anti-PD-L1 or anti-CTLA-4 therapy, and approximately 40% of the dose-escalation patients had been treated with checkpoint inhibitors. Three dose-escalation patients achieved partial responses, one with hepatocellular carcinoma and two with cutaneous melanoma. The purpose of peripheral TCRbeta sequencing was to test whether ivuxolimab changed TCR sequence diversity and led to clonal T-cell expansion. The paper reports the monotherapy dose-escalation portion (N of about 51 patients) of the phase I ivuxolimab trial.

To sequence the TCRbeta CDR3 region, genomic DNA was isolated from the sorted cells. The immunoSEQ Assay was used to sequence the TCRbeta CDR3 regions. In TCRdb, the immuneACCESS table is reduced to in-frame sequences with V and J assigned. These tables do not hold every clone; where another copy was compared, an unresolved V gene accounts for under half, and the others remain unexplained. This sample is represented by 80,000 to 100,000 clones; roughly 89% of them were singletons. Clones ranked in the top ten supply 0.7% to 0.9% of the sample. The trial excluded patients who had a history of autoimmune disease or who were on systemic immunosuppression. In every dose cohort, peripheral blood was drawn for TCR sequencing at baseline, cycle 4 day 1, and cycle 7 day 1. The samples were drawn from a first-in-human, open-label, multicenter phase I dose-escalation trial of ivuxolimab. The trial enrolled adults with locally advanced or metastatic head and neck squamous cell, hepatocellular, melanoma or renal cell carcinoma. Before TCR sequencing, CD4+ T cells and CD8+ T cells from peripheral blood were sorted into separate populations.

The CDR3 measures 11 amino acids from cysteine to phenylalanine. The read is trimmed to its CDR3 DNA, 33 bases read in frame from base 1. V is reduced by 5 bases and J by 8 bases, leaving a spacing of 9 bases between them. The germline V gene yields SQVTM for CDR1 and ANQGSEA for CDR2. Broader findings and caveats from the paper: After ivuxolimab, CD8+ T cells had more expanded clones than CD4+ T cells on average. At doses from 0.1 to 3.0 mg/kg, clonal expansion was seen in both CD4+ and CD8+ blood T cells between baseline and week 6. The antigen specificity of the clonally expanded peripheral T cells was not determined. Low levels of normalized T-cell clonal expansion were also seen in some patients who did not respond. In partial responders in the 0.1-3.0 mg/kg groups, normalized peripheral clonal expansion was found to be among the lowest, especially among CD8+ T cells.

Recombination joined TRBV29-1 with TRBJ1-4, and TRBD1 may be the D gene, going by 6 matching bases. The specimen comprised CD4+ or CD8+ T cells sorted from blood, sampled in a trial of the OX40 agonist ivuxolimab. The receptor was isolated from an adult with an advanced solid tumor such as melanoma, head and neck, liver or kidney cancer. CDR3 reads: CSVSDREKLFF. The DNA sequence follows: TGCAGCGTTTCTGACAGGGAAAAACTGTTTTTT.